This T cell receptor (beta chain) was captured by sequencing in a study of blood T cells in healthy people across ages. CDR3 length equals 15 residues. Germline CDR1 is SGHTA and CDR2 is FQGNSA. The ends lost 5 bases at V and 11 bases at J; junction bases unmatched: 17. It was with a sample-barcoded 5' primer and a J-beta primer mix that a second PCR of roughly 6 to 11 cycles was run. One entry per CDR3 protein results from TCRdb running MiXCR on the 5' RACE reads. The data hold hundreds of thousands of distinct CDR3 sequences, with about 30% observed a single time. This clonotype was seen a handful of times. What it binds is not known. Donors were healthy Caucasian individuals from Russia aged roughly 6 to 90. Study results and caveats: Versus aged donors, long-lived donors had higher diversity and more naive CD4+ cells. It was not known whether donors were CMV positive (a possible confounder of expanded clonotype changes).

The sample was blood. The TCR sequence derives from a woman aged 80 or over in good health. The chain carries TRBV7-2 and TRBJ2-5; the match to TRBD1 covers 7 bases. The CDR3 protein is CASSQLAGGGNEQYF. CDR3 nucleotides: TGTGCCAGCAGCCAGTTGGCAGGGGGTGGGAATGAGCAGTACTTC.